Listed below are T cell receptor beta chains from one sample, sequenced in a study of beta chain features in type 1 diabetes. The repertoire was sequenced with immunoSEQ multiplex PCR; TCRdb's copy has only in-frame clones and lacks some. Found here are some 230,000 clones, over 8.5% of them singletons; the top ten hold under 0.045%. Sample: naive CD4+ T cells from blood. The receptors were gathered from a woman younger than 30 in good health. CDR3s include the opening cysteine and the closing phenylalanine or tryptophan. A D gene is named only where the DNA matches it firmly. Clone size is shown for a subset of rows, as once, few, many or a class of expanded clone.

V	J	D	size	CDR3	DNA
TRBV5-1	TRBJ2-3	NA	NA	CASSQLRGSTDTQYF	TGCGCCAGCAGCCAACTCAGGGGTTCCACAGATACGCAGTATTTT
TRBV29-1	TRBJ2-7	NA	many	CSVFVSYEQYF	TGCAGCGTTTTCGTATCCTACGAGCAGTACTTC
TRBV27	TRBJ2-7	TRBD1	NA	CASSSLRGDRVGYEQYF	TGTGCCAGCAGTTCGCTTCGGGGTGACAGGGTAGGTTACGAGCAGTACTTC
TRBV7-2	TRBJ1-3	NA	NA	CASSRSLGAGNTIYF	TGTGCCAGCAGCCGTTCTTTGGGGGCCGGAAACACCATATATTTT
TRBV5-1	TRBJ1-1	TRBD1	NA	CASSLEGTEFF	TGCGCCAGCAGCTTGGAGGGGACAGAATTCTTT
TRBV18	TRBJ2-7	TRBD2	few	CASSPPGLAGVYEQYF	TGTGCCAGCTCACCACCAGGACTAGCGGGAGTCTACGAGCAGTACTTC
TRBV5-4	TRBJ2-7	NA	NA	CASSQSGTYEQYF	TGTGCCAGCAGCCAATCCGGGACTTACGAGCAGTACTTC
TRBV4-1	TRBJ2-7	NA	NA	CASSLPGHGGEQYF	TGCGCCAGCAGCTTGCCGGGACACGGGGGGGAGCAGTACTTC
TRBV5-1	TRBJ1-4	NA	NA	CARSRAPVRRKLFF	TGCGCCAGAAGCCGGGCCCCGGTTAGGAGGAAACTGTTTTTT
TRBV19	TRBJ1-2	NA	NA	CASSTGLRGNYGYTF	TGTGCCAGTAGTACGGGACTCCGAGGGAACTATGGCTACACCTTC
TRBV4-1	TRBJ1-4	NA	few	CASSQGAFEKLFF	TGCGCCAGCAGCCAAGGGGCTTTTGAAAAACTGTTTTTT
TRBV9	TRBJ2-5	NA	few	CASSVDLAGGLQETQYF	TGTGCCAGCAGCGTAGACTTGGCAGGGGGACTCCAAGAGACCCAGTACTTC
TRBV27	TRBJ2-7	TRBD1	NA	CASSTRQGPEQYF	TGTGCCAGCAGTACACGACAGGGACCCGAGCAGTACTTC
TRBV5-1	TRBJ2-7	TRBD2	few	CASSTGLAGVNEQYF	TGCGCCAGCAGCACTGGACTAGCGGGAGTTAACGAGCAGTACTTC
TRBV6-1	TRBJ2-7	TRBD2	NA	CASGGGFSYEQYF	TGTGCCAGCGGGGGGGGTTTCTCCTACGAGCAGTACTTC
TRBV29-1	TRBJ2-2	TRBD1	many	CSVEGQGGTGELFF	TGCAGCGTTGAGGGACAGGGTGGCACCGGGGAGCTGTTTTTT
TRBV5-4	TRBJ1-1	NA	few	CASSYPRSEAFF	TGTGCCAGCAGCTATCCCCGTAGTGAAGCTTTCTTT